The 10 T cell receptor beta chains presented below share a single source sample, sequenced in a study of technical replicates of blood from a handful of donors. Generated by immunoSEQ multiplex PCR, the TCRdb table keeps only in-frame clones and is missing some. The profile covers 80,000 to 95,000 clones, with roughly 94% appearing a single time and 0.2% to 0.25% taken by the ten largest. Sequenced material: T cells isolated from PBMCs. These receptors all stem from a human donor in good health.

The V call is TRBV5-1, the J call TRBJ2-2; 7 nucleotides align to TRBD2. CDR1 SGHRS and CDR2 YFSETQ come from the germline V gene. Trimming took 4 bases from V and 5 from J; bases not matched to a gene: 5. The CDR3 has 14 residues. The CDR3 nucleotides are TGCGCCAGCAGCCTTAGCGGGTGGACCGGGGAGCTGTTTTTT. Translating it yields CASSLSGWTGELFF.

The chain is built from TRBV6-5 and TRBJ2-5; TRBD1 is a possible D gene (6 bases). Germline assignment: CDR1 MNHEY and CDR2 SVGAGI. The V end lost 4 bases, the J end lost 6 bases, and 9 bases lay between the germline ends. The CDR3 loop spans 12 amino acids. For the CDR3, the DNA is TGTGCCAGCAGTTCAGGGGAGAAGACCCAGTACTTC. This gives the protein CASSSGEKTQYF.

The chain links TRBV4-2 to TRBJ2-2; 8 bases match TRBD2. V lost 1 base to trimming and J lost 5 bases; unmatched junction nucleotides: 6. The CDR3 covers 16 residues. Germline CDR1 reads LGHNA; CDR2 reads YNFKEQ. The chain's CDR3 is CASSQVAGGPTGELFF. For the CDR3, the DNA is TGTGCCAGCAGCCAAGTGGCGGGGGGTCCAACCGGGGAGCTGTTTTTT.

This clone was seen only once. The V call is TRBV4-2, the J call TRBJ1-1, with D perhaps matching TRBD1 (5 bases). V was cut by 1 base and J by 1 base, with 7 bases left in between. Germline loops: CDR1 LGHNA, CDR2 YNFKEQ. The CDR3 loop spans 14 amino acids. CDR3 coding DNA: TGTGCCAGCAGCCAAGGACAGCAGAACACTGAAGCTTTCTTT. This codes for CASSQGQQNTEAFF.

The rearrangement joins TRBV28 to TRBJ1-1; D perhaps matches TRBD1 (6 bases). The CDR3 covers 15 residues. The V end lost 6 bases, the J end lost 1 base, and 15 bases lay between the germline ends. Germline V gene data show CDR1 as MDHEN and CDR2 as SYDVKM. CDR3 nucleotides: TGTGCCAGCAGCCCGACCTGGGGACAGAACACTGAAGCTTTCTTT. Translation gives CASSPTWGQNTEAFF.

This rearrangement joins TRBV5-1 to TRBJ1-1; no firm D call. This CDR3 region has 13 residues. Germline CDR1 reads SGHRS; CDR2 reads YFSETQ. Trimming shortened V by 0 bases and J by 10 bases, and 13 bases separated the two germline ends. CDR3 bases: TGCGCCAGCAGCTTGGCCGATTCGGAGGTAGCTTTCTTT. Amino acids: CASSLADSEVAFF.

CDR3 DNA sequence: TGTGCCATCATCCGGGACAGGGACCTCTCCTACGAGCAGTACTTC. It specifies CAIIRDRDLSYEQYF. The rearrangement joins TRBV2 to TRBJ2-7, with 9 bases aligning to TRBD1. V lost 10 bases, J lost 0 bases, and 10 bases stayed unmatched. The CDR3 extends over 15 amino acids. Germline V lookup: CDR1 SNHLY, CDR2 FYNNEI.

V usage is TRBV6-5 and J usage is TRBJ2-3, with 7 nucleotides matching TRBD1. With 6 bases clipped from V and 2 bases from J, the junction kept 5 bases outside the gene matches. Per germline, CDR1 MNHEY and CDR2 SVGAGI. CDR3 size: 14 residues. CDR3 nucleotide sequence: TGTGCCAGCAGAAACAGGGGTGCCACAGATACGCAGTATTTT. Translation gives CASRNRGATDTQYF.

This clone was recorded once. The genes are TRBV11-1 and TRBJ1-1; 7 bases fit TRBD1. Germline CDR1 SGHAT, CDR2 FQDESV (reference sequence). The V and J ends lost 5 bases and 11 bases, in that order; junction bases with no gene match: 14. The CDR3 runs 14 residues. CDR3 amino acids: CASSAQRGGAAAFF. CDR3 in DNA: TGTGCCAGCAGCGCACAGCGAGGGGGCGCGGCGGCTTTCTTT.

Written as DNA, the CDR3 is TGTGCCAGCAGTCAAGAGGGCCCTGAAGCTTTCTTT. Its protein is CASSQEGPEAFF. This sequence joins TRBV28 and TRBJ1-1; no clear D. Per the germline V gene, CDR1 is MDHEN and CDR2 is SYDVKM. This CDR3 is 12 amino acids long. With 5 bases removed from V and 6 bases from J, the gap between germline ends came to 10 bases.